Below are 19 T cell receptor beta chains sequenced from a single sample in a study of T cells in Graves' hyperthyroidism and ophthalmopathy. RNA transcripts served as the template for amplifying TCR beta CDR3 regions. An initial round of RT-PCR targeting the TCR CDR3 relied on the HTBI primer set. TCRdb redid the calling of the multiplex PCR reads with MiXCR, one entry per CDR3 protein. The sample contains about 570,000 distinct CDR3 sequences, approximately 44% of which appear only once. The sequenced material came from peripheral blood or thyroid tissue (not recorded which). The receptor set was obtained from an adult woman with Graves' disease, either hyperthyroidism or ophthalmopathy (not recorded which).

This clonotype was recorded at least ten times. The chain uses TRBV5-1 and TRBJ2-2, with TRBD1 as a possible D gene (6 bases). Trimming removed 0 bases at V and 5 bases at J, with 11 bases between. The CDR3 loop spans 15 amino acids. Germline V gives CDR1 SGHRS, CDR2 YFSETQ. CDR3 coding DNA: TGCGCCAGCAGCTTGGTGCGCGGACAGACCGGGGAGCTGTTTTTT. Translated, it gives CASSLVRGQTGELFF.

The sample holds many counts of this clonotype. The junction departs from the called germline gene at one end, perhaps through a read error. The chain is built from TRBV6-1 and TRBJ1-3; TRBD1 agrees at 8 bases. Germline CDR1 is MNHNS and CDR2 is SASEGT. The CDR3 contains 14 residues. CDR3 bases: TGTGCCAGCAGTGAAGCGCTTCGCCTCGACAGGGGAGGATTT. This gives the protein CASSEALRLDRGGF.

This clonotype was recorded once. Here the CDR3 DNA reads TGCGCCAGCAGCTCTCGGGGGTTCGGTGAAAAACTGTTTTTT. It encodes CASSSRGFGEKLFF. The chain links TRBV5-1 to TRBJ1-4; D possibly corresponds to TRBD1 (5 bases). This CDR3 is built from 14 residues. Germline CDR1 SGHRS, CDR2 YFSETQ. The V end lost 3 bases, the J end lost 7 bases, and 13 bases lay between the germline ends.

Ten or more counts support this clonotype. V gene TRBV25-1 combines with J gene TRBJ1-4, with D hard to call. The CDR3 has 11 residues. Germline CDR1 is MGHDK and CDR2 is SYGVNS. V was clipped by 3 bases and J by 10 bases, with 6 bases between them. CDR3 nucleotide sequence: TGTGCCAGCAGTGAGCGGGGAAAACTGTTTTTT. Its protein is CASSERGKLFF.

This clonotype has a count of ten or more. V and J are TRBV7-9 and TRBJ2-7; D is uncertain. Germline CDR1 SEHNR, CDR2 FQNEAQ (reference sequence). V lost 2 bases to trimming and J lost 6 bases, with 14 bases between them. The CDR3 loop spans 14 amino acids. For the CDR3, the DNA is TGTGCCAGCAGCTTAAAAGGCAGGTACGGCGAGCAGTACTTC. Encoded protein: CASSLKGRYGEQYF.

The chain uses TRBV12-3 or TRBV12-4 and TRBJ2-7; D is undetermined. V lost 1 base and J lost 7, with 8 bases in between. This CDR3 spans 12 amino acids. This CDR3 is CASSLGLWEQYF. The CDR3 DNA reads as TGTGCCAGCAGTTTAGGGCTCTGGGAGCAGTACTTC.

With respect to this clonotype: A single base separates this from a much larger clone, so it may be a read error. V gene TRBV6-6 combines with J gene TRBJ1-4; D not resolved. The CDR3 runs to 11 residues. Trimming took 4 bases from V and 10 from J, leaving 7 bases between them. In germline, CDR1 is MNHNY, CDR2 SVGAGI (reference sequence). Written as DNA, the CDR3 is TGTGCCAGCAGTTCCGGTGCAAAACTGTTTTTT. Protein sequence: CASSSGAKLFF.

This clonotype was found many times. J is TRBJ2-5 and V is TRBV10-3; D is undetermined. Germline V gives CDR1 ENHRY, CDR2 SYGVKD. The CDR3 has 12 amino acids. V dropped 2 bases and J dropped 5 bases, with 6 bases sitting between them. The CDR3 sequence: CAISEVGETQYF. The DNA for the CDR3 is TGTGCCATCAGTGAGGTCGGGGAGACCCAGTACTTC.

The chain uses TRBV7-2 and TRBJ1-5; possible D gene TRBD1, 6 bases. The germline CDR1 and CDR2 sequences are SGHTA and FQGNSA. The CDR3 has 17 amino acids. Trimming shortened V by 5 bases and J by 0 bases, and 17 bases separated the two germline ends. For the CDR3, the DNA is TGTGCCAGCAGCCTAGGGGGGGGTACGGCTAGCAATCAGCCCCAGCATTTT. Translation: CASSLGGGTASNQPQHF.

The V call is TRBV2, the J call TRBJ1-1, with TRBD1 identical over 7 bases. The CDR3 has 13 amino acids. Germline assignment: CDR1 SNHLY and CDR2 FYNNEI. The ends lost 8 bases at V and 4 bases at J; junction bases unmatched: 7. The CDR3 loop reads CASVGDRGTEAFF. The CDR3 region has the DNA TGTGCCAGCGTTGGGGACAGAGGCACTGAAGCTTTCTTT.

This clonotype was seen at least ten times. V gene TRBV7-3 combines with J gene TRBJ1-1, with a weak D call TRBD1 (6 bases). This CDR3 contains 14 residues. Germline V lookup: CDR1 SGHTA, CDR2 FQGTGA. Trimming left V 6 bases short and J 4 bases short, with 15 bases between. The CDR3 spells CASSSGGALTEAFF. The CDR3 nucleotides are TGTGCCAGCAGTTCGGGGGGCGCCCTCACTGAAGCTTTCTTT.

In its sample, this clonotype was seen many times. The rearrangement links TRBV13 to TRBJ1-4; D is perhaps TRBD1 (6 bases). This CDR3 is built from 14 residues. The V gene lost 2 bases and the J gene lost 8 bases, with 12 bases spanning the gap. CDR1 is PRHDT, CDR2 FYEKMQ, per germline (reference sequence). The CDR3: CASSLWGAHEKLFF. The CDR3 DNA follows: TGTGCCAGCAGCTTATGGGGGGCTCACGAAAAACTGTTTTTT.

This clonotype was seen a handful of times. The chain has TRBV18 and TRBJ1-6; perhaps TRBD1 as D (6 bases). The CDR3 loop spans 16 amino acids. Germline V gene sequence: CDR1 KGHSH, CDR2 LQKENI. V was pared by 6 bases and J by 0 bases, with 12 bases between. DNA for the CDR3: TGTGCCAGCTCGAGGACAGAGAGCTCCTATAATTCACCCCTCCACTTT. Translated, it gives CASSRTESSYNSPLHF.

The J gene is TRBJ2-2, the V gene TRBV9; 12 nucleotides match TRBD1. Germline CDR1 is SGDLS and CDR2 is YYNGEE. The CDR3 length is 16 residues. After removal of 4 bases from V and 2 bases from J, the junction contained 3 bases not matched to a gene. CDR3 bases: TGTGCCAGCAGCCTGGGACAGGGGGCTAACACCGGGGAGCTGTTTTTT. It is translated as CASSLGQGANTGELFF.

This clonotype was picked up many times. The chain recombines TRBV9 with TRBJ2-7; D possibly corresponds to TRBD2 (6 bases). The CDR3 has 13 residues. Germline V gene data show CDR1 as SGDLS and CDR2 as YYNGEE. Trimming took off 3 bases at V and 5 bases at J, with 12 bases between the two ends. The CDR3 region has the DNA TGTGCCAGCAGCGGGGGACTTCCCCACGAGCAGTACTTC. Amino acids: CASSGGLPHEQYF. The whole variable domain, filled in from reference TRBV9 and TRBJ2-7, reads DSGVTQTPKHLITATGQRVTLRCSPRSGDLSVYWYQQSLDQGLQFLIQYYNGEERAKGNILERFSAQQFPDLHSELNLSSLELGDSALYFCASSGGLPHEQYFGPGTRLTVT.

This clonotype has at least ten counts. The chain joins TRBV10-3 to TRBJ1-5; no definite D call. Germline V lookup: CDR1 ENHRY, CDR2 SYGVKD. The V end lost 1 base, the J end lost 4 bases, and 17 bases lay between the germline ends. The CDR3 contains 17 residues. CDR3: CAISEWMGGLWNQPQHF. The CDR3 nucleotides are TGTGCCATCAGTGAGTGGATGGGAGGACTTTGGAATCAGCCCCAGCATTTT.

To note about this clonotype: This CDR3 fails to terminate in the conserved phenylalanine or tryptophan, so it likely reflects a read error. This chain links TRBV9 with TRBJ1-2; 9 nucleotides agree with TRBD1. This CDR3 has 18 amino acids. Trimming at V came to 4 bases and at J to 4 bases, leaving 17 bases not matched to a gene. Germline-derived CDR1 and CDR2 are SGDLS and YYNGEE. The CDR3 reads CASSPRLAAGQGLYGYTS. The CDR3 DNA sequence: TGTGCCAGCAGCCCTCGCCTAGCGGCAGGACAGGGGCTCTATGGCTACACCTCC.

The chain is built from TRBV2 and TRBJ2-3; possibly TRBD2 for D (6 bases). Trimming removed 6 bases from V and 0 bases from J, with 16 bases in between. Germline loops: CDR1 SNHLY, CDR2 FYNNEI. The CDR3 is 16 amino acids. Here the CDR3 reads CASSTRAGPSTDTQYF. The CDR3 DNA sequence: TGTGCCAGCAGCACCAGAGCGGGCCCGAGCACAGATACGCAGTATTTT.

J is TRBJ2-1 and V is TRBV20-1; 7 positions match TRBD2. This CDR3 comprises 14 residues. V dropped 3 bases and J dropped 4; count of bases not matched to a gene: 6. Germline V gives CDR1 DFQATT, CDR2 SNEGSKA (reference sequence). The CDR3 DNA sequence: TGCAGTGCTAGGCGGACTAGGGCGTACAATGAGCAGTTCTTC. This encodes CSARRTRAYNEQFF.